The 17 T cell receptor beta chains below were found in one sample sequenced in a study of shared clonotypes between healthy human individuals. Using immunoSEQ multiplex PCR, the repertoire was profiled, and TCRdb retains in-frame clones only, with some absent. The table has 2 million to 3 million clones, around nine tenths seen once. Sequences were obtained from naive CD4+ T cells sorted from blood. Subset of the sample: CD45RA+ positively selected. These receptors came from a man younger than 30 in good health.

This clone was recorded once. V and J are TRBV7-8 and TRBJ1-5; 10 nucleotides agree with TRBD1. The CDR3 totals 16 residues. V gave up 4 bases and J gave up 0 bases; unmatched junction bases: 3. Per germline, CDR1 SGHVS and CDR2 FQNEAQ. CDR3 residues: CASSWGQGNSNQPQHF. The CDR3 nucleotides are TGTGCCAGCAGCTGGGGACAGGGGAATAGCAATCAGCCCCAGCATTTT.

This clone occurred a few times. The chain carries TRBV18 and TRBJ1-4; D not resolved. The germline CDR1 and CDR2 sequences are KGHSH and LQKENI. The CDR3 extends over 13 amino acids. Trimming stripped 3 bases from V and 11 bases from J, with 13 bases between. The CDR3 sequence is CASSPHPSDKLFF. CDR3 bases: TGTGCCAGCTCACCCCACCCGTCAGATAAACTGTTTTTT. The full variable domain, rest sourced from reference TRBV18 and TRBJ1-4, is NAGVMQNPRHLVRRRGQEARLRCSPMKGHSHVYWYRQLPEEGLKFMVYLQKENIIDESGMPKERFSAEFPKEGPSILRIQQVVRGDSAAYFCASSPHPSDKLFFGSGTQLSVL.

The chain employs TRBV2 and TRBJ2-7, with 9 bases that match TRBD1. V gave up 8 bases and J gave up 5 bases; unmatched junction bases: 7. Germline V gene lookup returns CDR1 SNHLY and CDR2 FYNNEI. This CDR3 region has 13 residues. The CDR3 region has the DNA TGTGCCAGCCGTCGGGACAGGGCCAACGAGCAGTACTTC. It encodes CASRRDRANEQYF.

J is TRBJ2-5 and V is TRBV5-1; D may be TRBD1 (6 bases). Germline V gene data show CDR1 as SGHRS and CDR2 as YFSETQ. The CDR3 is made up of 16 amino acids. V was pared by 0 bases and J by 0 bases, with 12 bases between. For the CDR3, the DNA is TGCGCCAGCAGCTTGGACCAGAGGACAGACCAAGAGACCCAGTACTTC. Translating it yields CASSLDQRTDQETQYF.

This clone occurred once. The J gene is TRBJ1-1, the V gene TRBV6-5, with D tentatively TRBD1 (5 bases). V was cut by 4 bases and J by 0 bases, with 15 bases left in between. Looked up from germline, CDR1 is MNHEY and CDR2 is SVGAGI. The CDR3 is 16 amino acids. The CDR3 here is CASSSQGTGMNTEAFF. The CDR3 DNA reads TGTGCCAGCAGTTCTCAGGGTACTGGTATGAACACTGAAGCTTTCTTT.

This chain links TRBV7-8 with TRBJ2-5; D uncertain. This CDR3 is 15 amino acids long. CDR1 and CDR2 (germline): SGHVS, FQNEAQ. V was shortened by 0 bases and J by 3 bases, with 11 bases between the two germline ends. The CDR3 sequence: CASSLASSIEETQYF. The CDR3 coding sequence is TGTGCCAGCAGCTTAGCGTCGTCAATTGAAGAGACCCAGTACTTC. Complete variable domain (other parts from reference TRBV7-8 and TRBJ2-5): GAGVSQSPRYKVAKRGQDVALRCDPISGHVSLFWYQQALGQGPEFLTYFQNEAQLDKSGLPSDRFFAERPEGSVSTLKIQRTQQEDSAVYLCASSLASSIEETQYFGPGTRLLVL.

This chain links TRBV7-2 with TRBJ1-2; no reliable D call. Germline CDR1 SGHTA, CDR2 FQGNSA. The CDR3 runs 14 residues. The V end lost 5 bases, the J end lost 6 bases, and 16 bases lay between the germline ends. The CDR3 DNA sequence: TGTGCCAGCAGCAACCGGGCCTCTGATGATGGCTACACCTTC. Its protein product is CASSNRASDDGYTF.

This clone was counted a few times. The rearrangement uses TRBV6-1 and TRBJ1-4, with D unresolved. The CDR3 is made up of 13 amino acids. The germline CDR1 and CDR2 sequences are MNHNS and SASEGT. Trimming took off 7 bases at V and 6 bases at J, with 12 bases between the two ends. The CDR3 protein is CASTGGSDEKLFF. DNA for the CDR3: TGTGCCAGCACCGGTGGCTCCGATGAAAAACTGTTTTTT.

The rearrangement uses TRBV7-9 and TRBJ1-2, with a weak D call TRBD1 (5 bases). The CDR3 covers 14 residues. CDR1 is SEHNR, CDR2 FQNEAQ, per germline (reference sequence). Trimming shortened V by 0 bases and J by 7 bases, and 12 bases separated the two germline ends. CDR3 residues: CASSLAGMTAGYTF. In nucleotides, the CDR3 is TGTGCCAGCAGCTTAGCGGGGATGACAGCTGGCTACACCTTC. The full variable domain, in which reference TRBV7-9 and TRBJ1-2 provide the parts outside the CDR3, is DTGVSQNPRHKITKRGQNVTFRCDPISEHNRLYWYRQTLGQGPEFLTYFQNEAQLEKSRLLSDRFSAERPKGSFSTLEIQRTEQGDSAMYLCASSLAGMTAGYTFGSGTRLTVV.

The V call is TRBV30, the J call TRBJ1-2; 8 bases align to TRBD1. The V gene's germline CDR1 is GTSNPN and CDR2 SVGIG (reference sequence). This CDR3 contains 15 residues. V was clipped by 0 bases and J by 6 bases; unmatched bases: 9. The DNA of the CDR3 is TGTGCCTGGAGTGTACTTGCAGGGGGCGTTGATGGCTACACCTTC. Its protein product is CAWSVLAGGVDGYTF.

CDR3 sequence (DNA): TGCGCCAGCAGCCAAGACCTCCCACTGCGCAGAGGCTACAATGAGCAGTTCTTC. Protein: CASSQDLPLRRGYNEQFF. The rearrangement joins TRBV4-1 to TRBJ2-1, with D unclear. Trimming pared 0 bases from V and 3 bases from J, leaving 18 bases between. This CDR3 is 18 amino acids long. Per germline, CDR1 MGHRA and CDR2 YSYEKL.

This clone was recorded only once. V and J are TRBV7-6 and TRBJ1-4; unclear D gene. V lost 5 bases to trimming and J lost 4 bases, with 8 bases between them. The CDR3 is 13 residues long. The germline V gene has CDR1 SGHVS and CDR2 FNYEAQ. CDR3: CASSPLVNEKLFF. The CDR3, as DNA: TGTGCCAGCAGCCCCCTAGTTAATGAAAAACTGTTTTTT.

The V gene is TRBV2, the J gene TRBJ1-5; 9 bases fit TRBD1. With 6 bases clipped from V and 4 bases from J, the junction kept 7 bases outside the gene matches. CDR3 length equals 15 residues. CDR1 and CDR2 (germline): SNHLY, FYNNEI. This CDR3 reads CASRGQGVGNQPQHF. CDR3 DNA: TGTGCCAGCAGGGGACAGGGCGTAGGAAATCAGCCCCAGCATTTT.

CDR3 sequence reads: CASSYDGTDTQYF. CDR3 nucleotides: TGCGCCAGCAGCTATGATGGGACAGATACGCAGTATTTT. The chain combines TRBV5-1 with TRBJ2-3; D is ambiguous. Looked up from germline, CDR1 is SGHRS and CDR2 is YFSETQ. The CDR3 length is 13 residues. V dropped 3 bases and J dropped 3 bases, with 8 bases sitting between them. The whole variable domain, filled in from reference TRBV5-1 and TRBJ2-3, reads KAGVTQTPRYLIKTRGQQVTLSCSPISGHRSVSWYQQTPGQGLQFLFEYFSETQRNKGNFPGRFSGRQFSNSRSEMNVSTLELGDSALYLCASSYDGTDTQYFGPGTRLTVL.

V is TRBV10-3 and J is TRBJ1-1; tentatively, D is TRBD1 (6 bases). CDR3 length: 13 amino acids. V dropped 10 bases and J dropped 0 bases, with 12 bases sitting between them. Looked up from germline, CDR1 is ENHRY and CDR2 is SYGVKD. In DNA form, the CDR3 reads TGTGCCACCCGTGGACAGATGAACACTGAAGCTTTCTTT. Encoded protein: CATRGQMNTEAFF.

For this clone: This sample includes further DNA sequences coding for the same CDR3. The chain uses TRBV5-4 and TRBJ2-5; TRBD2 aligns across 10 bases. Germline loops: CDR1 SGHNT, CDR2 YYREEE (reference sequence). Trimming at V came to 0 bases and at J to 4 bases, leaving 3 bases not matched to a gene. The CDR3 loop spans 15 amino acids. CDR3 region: CASSLVLAGVETQYF. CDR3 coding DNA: TGTGCCAGCAGCTTGGTGCTAGCGGGAGTAGAGACCCAGTACTTC.

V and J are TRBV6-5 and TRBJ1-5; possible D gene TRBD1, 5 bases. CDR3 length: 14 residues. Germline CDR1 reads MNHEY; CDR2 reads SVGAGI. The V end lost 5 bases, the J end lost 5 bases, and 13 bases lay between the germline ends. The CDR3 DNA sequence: TGTGCCAGCAGTCGGACACGAACGGATCAGCCCCAGCATTTT. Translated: CASSRTRTDQPQHF.